This T cell receptor beta chain was retrieved from a study of shared clonotypes between healthy human individuals. Sequencing used immunoSEQ multiplex PCR; TCRdb keeps in-frame clones, though not all of them. The sample carries around 690,000 clones, less than 95% recorded once. This CDR3 spans 18 amino acids. Germline V lookup: CDR1 MNHEY, CDR2 SMNVEV (reference sequence). The ends were cut back, 11 bases at V and 4 bases at J, with 32 bases in the middle. CD8 memory was a combination of CD45RO+ cells and CCR7-negative CD45RA+ TemRA cells. Remarks on this clone: Its specificity is unknown.

General study points: Depth of sequencing was expected to influence donor clonotype sharing. Larger estimated richness was generally recorded for naive subsets relative to memory subsets. Researchers sampled blood only, noting tissue repertoires likely differ.

The chain has TRBV27 and TRBJ1-1; D might be TRBD1 (6 bases). The clonotype was recovered from a man aged 18-30 years in good health. Some clones in this sample may be carry-over from other donors' samples. The sequencing sample was made of memory CD8+ T cells from PBMCs. The subset here: CD45RO+ cells pooled with CCR7-negative TemRA cells. Here the CDR3 DNA reads TGTGCCGGAGACCTGCCCAGATCAGGGGAGGCGAAGAGCACTGAAGCTTTCTTT. Amino acid sequence: CAGDLPRSGEAKSTEAFF.